This T cell receptor beta chain stems from a study of shared clonotypes between healthy human individuals. Notes on the study in general: When naive CD4 clonotypes were compared across several donors, approximately 5% were shared.

The V gene lost 6 bases and the J gene lost 7 bases, with 22 bases spanning the gap. Germline-derived CDR1 and CDR2 are SNHLY and FYNNEI. The CDR3 contains 15 residues. Over several immunoSEQ plates, each subset's genomic DNA was distributed in even portions. Clones were sequenced by immunoSEQ multiplex PCR, and TCRdb holds only the in-frame ones, with some missing. The sample has about 640,000 clones; about two thirds are singletons. To note about this clone: Its antigen is currently unknown.

J is TRBJ2-7 and V is TRBV2; D gene ambiguous. The sequence derives from a woman in her thirties in good health. Sequencing input: memory CD4+ T cells sorted from blood. Stated subset: CD45RA-negative fraction. CDR3 sequence reads: CASSDAFRSYEEQYF. DNA for the CDR3: TGTGCCAGCAGCGACGCGTTTAGGAGTTATGAGGAGCAGTACTTC.